This T cell receptor beta chain was retrieved from a study of post-analysis software for immune sequencing data. Study-wide points: Patients showed TRBV5-6, TRBV5-1 and TRBV20-1 among five TRBV segments more frequent than in controls.

Tagging with unique molecular identifiers was a feature of the TCR beta cDNA libraries. TCRdb re-derived calls from the PCR reads in MiXCR, one entry per CDR3 protein. The table lists fewer than 850,000 distinct CDR3 sequences, approximately 30% of them singletons. As concerns this clonotype: The antigen is unknown.

Trimming left V 2 bases short and J 3 bases short, with 22 bases between. CDR1 is DFQATT, CDR2 SNEGSKA, per germline (reference sequence). The CDR3 runs 17 residues. Source material: blood. This chain connects TRBV20-1 to TRBJ1-2, with a possible D match to TRBD1 (5 bases). The source of this sequence is a girl aged 5-17 years with multiple sclerosis. The CDR3 reads CSARRGGPPVGDYGYTF. The CDR3 DNA follows: TGCAGTGCTAGACGGGGGGGTCCTCCCGTAGGGGACTATGGCTACACCTTC.